A selection of T cell receptor beta chains follows, all from one sample in a study of response to subunit inactivated influenza vaccine. TCRdb re-derived calls from the RT-PCR reads in MiXCR, one entry per CDR3 protein. The sample comprises about 700,000 distinct CDR3 sequences, around 13% of which are singletons, and roughly 7.2% rests with the top ten. Sequenced material: PBMCs from blood, taken roughly 2 weeks before vaccination. The receptors here all came from a man aged 50 to 60 who received an inactivated influenza vaccine. The CDR3 runs from the conserved cysteine through the conserved F or W. The D gene is left open where the match is weak. For some rows the clone size is stated as once, few or many, or as a class when expanded; others skip it.

>TRBJ2-7|-|15|TRBV28|TRBD1
CASRVYRGPSYEQYF
TGTGCCAGCAGAGTATACAGGGGCCCTTCCTACGAGCAGTACTTC
>TRBJ2-2|-|16|TRBV11-2|-
CASRVGTGANTGELFF
TGTGCCAGCAGGGTGGGTACCGGAGCGAACACCGGGGAGCTGTTTTTT
>TRBJ1-5|-|13|TRBV4-1|-
CASSQESWQPQHF
TGCGCCAGCAGCCAAGAGTCCTGGCAGCCCCAGCATTTT
>TRBJ1-2|few|15|TRBV4-3|TRBD1
CASRPTLGTDYGYTF
TGCGCCAGCAGACCAACCCTGGGGACAGACTATGGCTACACCTTC
>TRBJ1-1|few|14|TRBV27|-
CASSLSILNTEAFF
TGTGCCAGCAGTTTATCTATTCTGAACACTGAAGCTTTCTTT
>TRBJ1-2|few|15|TRBV7-8|-
CASSLDRYSNYGYTF
TGTGCCAGCAGCTTAGATCGGTACAGTAACTATGGCTACACCTTC
>TRBJ1-6|few|15|TRBV3-1|-
CASSRGVGVDSPLHF
TGTGCCAGCAGCCGCGGGGTTGGGGTGGATTCACCCCTCCACTTT
>TRBJ2-7|-|15|TRBV6-1|-
CASSEAGRGSYEQYF
TGTGCCAGCAGTGAGGCCGGCCGGGGCTCCTACGAGCAGTACTTC
>TRBJ1-2|-|12|TRBV20-1|TRBD1
CSARTGGDGYTF
TGCAGTGCTAGAACAGGGGGGGACGGCTACACCTTC
>TRBJ2-1|-|15|TRBV7-8|-
CASSLSRGLNNEQFF
TGTGCCAGCAGCTTAAGCAGGGGACTTAACAATGAGCAGTTCTTC
>TRBJ2-7|-|15|TRBV4-2|TRBD2
CASSNSGKSSYEQYF
TGTGCCAGCAGCAATAGCGGGAAGAGCTCCTACGAGCAGTACTTC
>TRBJ1-3|-|17|TRBV4-2|TRBD1
CASSQERVTGNGNTIYF
TGTGCCAGCAGCCAAGAACGAGTGACAGGGAACGGAAACACCATATATTTT
>TRBJ2-7|many|15|TRBV10-3|TRBD2
CAIRPTSGPSYEQYF
TGTGCCATCAGGCCCACTAGCGGCCCCTCCTACGAGCAGTACTTC
>TRBJ1-5|-|15|TRBV7-2|TRBD1
CASSLVGGQTQPQHF
TGTGCCAGCAGCTTAGTCGGGGGACAGACGCAGCCCCAGCATTTT
>TRBJ2-1|few|16|TRBV9|-
CASSVGGRGFYNEQFF
TGTGCCAGCAGCGTAGGCGGTCGGGGGTTCTACAATGAGCAGTTCTTC
>TRBJ2-7|-|15|TRBV6-5|TRBD1
CASSYSGQASYEQYF
TGTGCCAGCAGTTACTCTGGACAGGCCTCCTACGAGCAGTACTTC
>TRBJ2-7|few|12|TRBV29-1|TRBD1
CSATGASYEQYF
TGCAGCGCCACAGGGGCCTCCTACGAGCAGTACTTC
>TRBJ1-1|many|14|TRBV4-3|TRBD1
CASSQDRGVTEAFF
TGCGCCAGCAGCCAGGACAGGGGGGTCACTGAAGCTTTCTTT
>TRBJ2-3|-|15|TRBV4-3|-
CASSQGLTATDTQYF
TGCGCCAGCAGCCAAGGCCTGACAGCCACAGATACGCAGTATTTT
>TRBJ1-1|few|15|TRBV6-5|TRBD1
CASSYVGQGVTEAFF
TGTGCCAGCAGTTACGTGGGACAGGGGGTAACTGAAGCTTTCTTT
>TRBJ2-7|-|15|TRBV3-1|TRBD2
CASSLRGEPHYEQYF
TGTGCCAGCAGCCTCCGGGGGGAACCCCATTACGAGCAGTACTTC
>TRBJ2-1|-|15|TRBV27|TRBD2
CASSFFSGSHNEQFF
TGTGCCAGCAGTTTTTTTAGCGGGAGCCACAATGAGCAGTTCTTC
>TRBJ2-1|few|14|TRBV18|TRBD1
CASSPGTGVGEQFF
TGTGCCAGCTCACCCGGGACAGGGGTGGGTGAGCAGTTCTTC
>TRBJ2-3|-|14|TRBV6-2/TRBV6-3|-
CASSYLQREDTQYF
TGTGCCAGCAGTTACCTACAGCGAGAAGATACGCAGTATTTT
>TRBJ1-3|-|16|TRBV11-2|TRBD1
CASSADRGSPGNTIYF
TGTGCCAGCAGCGCCGACAGGGGATCCCCTGGAAACACCATATATTTT
>TRBJ2-3|many|15|TRBV12-3/TRBV12-4|TRBD1
CASRATGVDTDTQYF
TGTGCCAGCAGAGCCACAGGGGTTGACACAGATACGCAGTATTTT
>TRBJ2-7|many|13|TRBV12-3/TRBV12-4|-
CASSLGATYEQYF
TGTGCCAGCAGCTTGGGTGCGACCTACGAGCAGTACTTC
>TRBJ2-3|-|16|TRBV29-1|-
CSVFISGVVYTDTQYF
TGCAGCGTTTTTATTAGCGGAGTCGTATACACAGATACGCAGTATTTT
>TRBJ2-1|-|15|TRBV12-3/TRBV12-4|-
CASSLGLAGENEQFF
TGTGCCAGCAGTTTAGGGCTAGCTGGTGAAAATGAGCAGTTCTTC
>TRBJ1-5|-|13|TRBV19|-
CASSMVRNQPQHF
TGTGCCAGTAGTATGGTCAGGAATCAGCCCCAGCATTTT
>TRBJ2-1|few|17|TRBV6-2/TRBV6-3|-
CASSYHLTGTPRFLQFF
TGTGCCAGCAGTTACCACCTTACCGGGACCCCACGGTTTTTGCAGTTCTTC
>TRBJ2-3|many|16|TRBV7-2|TRBD2
CASSFPGLAGADTQYF
TGTGCCAGCAGCTTTCCGGGACTAGCGGGAGCAGATACGCAGTATTTT
>TRBJ1-5|-|12|TRBV16|-
CASSQSQGQQHF
TGTGCCAGCAGCCAATCCCAAGGACAACAGCATTTT
>TRBJ2-1|-|16|TRBV7-2|TRBD2
CASSLVGGGAYNEQFF
TGTGCCAGCAGCTTAGTAGGCGGGGGGGCCTACAATGAGCAGTTCTTC
>TRBJ2-5|few|13|TRBV27|TRBD1
CASSLSGGGTQYF
TGTGCCAGCAGTTTATCAGGGGGCGGGACCCAGTACTTC
>TRBJ2-5|few|11|TRBV20-1|-
CSASAKETQYF
TGCAGTGCCTCCGCTAAGGAGACCCAGTACTTC
>TRBJ2-2|few|15|TRBV9|-
CASSFRQEWTGELFF
TGTGCCAGCAGCTTCAGACAGGAATGGACCGGGGAGCTGTTTTTT
>TRBJ2-3|-|15|TRBV5-1|-
CASSLMSTSTDTQYF
TGCGCCAGCAGCTTGATGTCCACTAGCACAGATACGCAGTATTTT
>TRBJ2-5|-|15|TRBV28|-
CASSKKGRLAETQYF
TGTGCCAGCTCGAAGAAGGGACGGTTGGCGGAGACCCAGTACTTC
>TRBJ1-1|-|15|TRBV5-1|-
CASSIGADTTAEAFF
TGCGCCAGCAGCATTGGGGCCGACACTACCGCTGAAGCTTTCTTT
>TRBJ1-6|few|15|TRBV27|TRBD1
CASSLNGQGISPLHF
TGTGCCAGCAGTTTAAACGGACAGGGGATTTCACCCCTCCACTTT
>TRBJ2-1|few|14|TRBV14|-
CASSQELVYNEQFF
TGTGCCAGCAGCCAAGAACTGGTGTACAATGAGCAGTTCTTC
>TRBJ1-1|-|16|TRBV11-2|-
CASSLAPQGPNTEAFF
TGTGCCAGCAGCTTAGCCCCCCAGGGACCGAACACTGAAGCTTTCTTT
>TRBJ1-6|few|13|TRBV7-2|-
CASSLAGDSPPHF
TGTGCCAGCAGCTTAGCTGGGGATTCACCCCCCCACTTT
>TRBJ2-2|many|14|TRBV6-2/TRBV6-3|-
CASKGGSATGELFF
TGTGCCAGCAAAGGGGGGTCGGCCACCGGGGAGCTGTTTTTT
>TRBJ2-7|-|15|TRBV4-1|-
CASSQSAIPAGEQYF
TGCGCCAGCAGCCAATCCGCCATTCCGGCGGGCGAGCAGTACTTC
>TRBJ2-4|few|15|TRBV28|TRBD1
CASSEPRDSKNIQYF
TGTGCCAGCAGTGAGCCTCGGGACAGCAAAAACATTCAGTACTTC
>TRBJ2-6|-|16|TRBV11-2|TRBD1
CASSPQGAAGANVLTF
TGTGCCAGCAGCCCCCAGGGGGCGGCAGGGGCCAACGTCCTGACTTTC
>TRBJ2-1|few|16|TRBV12-3/TRBV12-4|-
CASSLVYGLSYNEQFF
TGTGCCAGCAGTTTAGTGTATGGACTCTCCTACAATGAGCAGTTCTTC
>TRBJ2-7|few|17|TRBV18|TRBD2
CASSPGLAGEISYEQYF
TGTGCCAGCTCACCGGGACTAGCGGGAGAAATCTCCTACGAGCAGTACTTC
>TRBJ1-2|-|15|TRBV30|-
CAWAGPQVPNYGYTF
TGTGCCTGGGCGGGCCCCCAGGTACCGAACTATGGCTACACCTTC
>TRBJ2-3|many|13|TRBV15|-
CATQQFSTDTQYF
TGTGCCACTCAACAATTTAGCACAGATACGCAGTATTTT
>TRBJ2-7|many|13|TRBV20-1|-
CSARPTSSYEQYF
TGCAGTGCTCGGCCCACTTCCTCCTACGAGCAGTACTTC
>TRBJ2-7|few|13|TRBV29-1|TRBD1
CSVEVTGAYEQYF
TGCAGCGTTGAAGTGACAGGGGCCTACGAGCAGTACTTC